This T cell receptor (beta chain) derives from a study of OX40 agonist ivuxolimab in advanced cancers. Sequenced by immunoSEQ multiplex PCR; TCRdb stores in-frame clones only, minus some. The data contain about 73,000 clones, about 86% of them singletons. Overall study findings and caveats: Expanded peripheral T cells had an undetermined antigen specificity. Expanded clones were, on average, more numerous in CD8+ T cells than in CD4+.

In the case of this clone: Its antigen is undetermined.

This sequence originates from an adult with an advanced solid tumor such as melanoma, head and neck, liver or kidney cancer. The sequencing used CD4+ or CD8+ T cells sorted from blood, collected in a trial of the OX40 agonist ivuxolimab.

Here the CDR3 DNA reads TGTGCCAGCAGCTCGCAGCCGGGACAGGGGTCCGAGCAGTACTTC. This codes for CASSSQPGQGSEQYF. The J gene is TRBJ2-7, the V gene TRBV7-3, with 10 positions matching TRBD1. The CDR3 is 15 residues long. Per germline, CDR1 SGHTA and CDR2 FQGTGA. Losses at the gene ends were 4 bases for V and 6 bases for J; bases not matched to a gene: 9.